Presented here are 10 T cell receptor beta chains from one specimen sequenced in a study of T cells in Graves' hyperthyroidism and ophthalmopathy. Using RNA transcripts as the source, TCR beta CDR3 regions were amplified. RT-PCR in the first round (using the HTBI primer set) targeted the TCR CDR3. TCRdb recomputed calls from the multiplex PCR reads with MiXCR, one row per CDR3 protein. The sample has about 700,000 distinct CDR3 sequences, nearly 45% seen once. Sequencing input: peripheral blood or thyroid tissue (not recorded which). All receptors come from an adult man with Graves' disease, either hyperthyroidism or ophthalmopathy (not recorded which).

The J gene is TRBJ2-7, the V gene TRBV6-1; 7 bases match TRBD2. V lost 6 bases and J lost 3; bases outside the gene matches: 11. CDR3 length: 15 amino acids. The germline CDR1 and CDR2 sequences are MNHNS and SASEGT. DNA for the CDR3: TGTGCCAGCAGCCAAGAACCTAGCGGCCGCTACGAGCAGTACTTC. This encodes CASSQEPSGRYEQYF.

The chain has TRBV29-1 and TRBJ2-2, with 12 positions matching TRBD2. The CDR3 is 14 residues long. The germline V gene encodes CDR1 SQVTM and CDR2 ANQGSEA. With V trimmed by 6 bases and J by 5 bases, 4 bases remained unmatched. The CDR3 loop reads CSVPLAGGTGELFF. The CDR3 coding sequence is TGCAGCGTCCCGCTAGCGGGAGGGACCGGGGAGCTGTTTTTT.

This clonotype was counted a few times. V gene TRBV20-1 combines with J gene TRBJ2-5, with TRBD1 identical over 9 bases. From germline, CDR1 is DFQATT and CDR2 SNEGSKA (reference sequence). The V segment lost 3 bases and the J segment 0 bases; nucleotides outside the gene matches: 11. This CDR3 comprises 17 residues. The CDR3 spells CSASRDRVAPYQETQYF. Written as DNA, the CDR3 is TGCAGTGCTAGCCGGGACAGGGTGGCTCCGTACCAAGAGACCCAGTACTTC.

About this clonotype itself: A junction end diverges from the germline sequence, so it may reflect a read error. The rearrangement links TRBV7-9 to TRBJ1-1; a possible D gene is TRBD1 (5 bases). The CDR3 contains 17 residues. Germline assignment: CDR1 SEHNR and CDR2 FQNEAQ (reference sequence). The CDR3 DNA sequence: TGCGCCAGCAGCCCGCGCGGAAAAGGGGAGCATCACACTGAAGCTTTCTTT. Its translation is CASSPRGKGEHHTEAFF.

Remarks on this clonotype: This may come from a read error, since a much larger clone is one base off. The rearrangement joins TRBV15 to TRBJ2-7; D possibly corresponds to TRBD1 (5 bases). Germline CDR1 is LNHNV and CDR2 is YYDKDF (reference sequence). This CDR3 comprises 13 residues. The V gene lost 1 base and the J gene lost 2 bases, with 6 bases spanning the gap. CDR3 loop: CATSRVQAYEQYF. The CDR3 DNA follows: TGTGCCACCAGCAGAGTACAGGCCTACGAGCAGTACTTC.

The chain recombines TRBV10-3 with TRBJ1-6; 8 positions agree with TRBD1. The V gene's germline CDR1 is ENHRY and CDR2 SYGVKD. The length of the CDR3 is 14 residues. V lost 5 bases to trimming and J lost 9 bases; unmatched junction nucleotides: 6. The CDR3 protein is CAISKTGESSPLHF. In DNA form, the CDR3 reads TGTGCCATCAGTAAGACAGGGGAGAGTTCACCCCTCCACTTT.

Ten or more counts support this clonotype. The genes are TRBV7-2 and TRBJ2-7, with a tentative D call TRBD1 (6 bases). V lost 3 bases and J lost 5, with 14 bases in between. Germline CDR1 SGHTA, CDR2 FQGNSA. The CDR3 length is 14 residues. In nucleotides, the CDR3 is TGTGCCAGCAGCTTCCGAGGGGGTGTAAACGAGCAGTACTTC. Encoded protein: CASSFRGGVNEQYF.

The rearrangement links TRBV7-9 to TRBJ2-2; D is undetermined. V lost 1 base to trimming and J lost 2 bases, with 11 bases between them. Germline loops: CDR1 SEHNR, CDR2 FQNEAQ (reference sequence). The CDR3 is made up of 16 amino acids. The CDR3 loop reads CASSLGQVGNTGELFF. Here the CDR3 DNA reads TGTGCCAGCAGCTTAGGCCAGGTCGGAAACACCGGGGAGCTGTTTTTT.

Of note for this clonotype: The final CDR3 position lacks the conserved phenylalanine or tryptophan, pointing to a likely read error. The DNA is omitted, as the CDR3 cannot be located on it reliably, and the CDR3 follows TCRdb's listing. This sequence joins TRBV9 and TRBJ2-6. The CDR3 contains 8 residues when both ends are counted. Germline V CDR1 and CDR2: SGDLS, YYNGEE. CDR3 amino acids: CASSADLI.

Of note for this clonotype: This may stem from a read error, because a much larger clone lies one nucleotide away. The rearrangement uses TRBV2 and TRBJ1-3, with a weak D call TRBD1 (6 bases). CDR3 length: 14 residues. CDR1 SNHLY and CDR2 FYNNEI come from the germline V gene. CDR3 sequence (DNA): TGTGCCAGCAAAACAGGGAGTGCTGGAAACACCGTATATTTT. It specifies CASKTGSAGNTVYF.